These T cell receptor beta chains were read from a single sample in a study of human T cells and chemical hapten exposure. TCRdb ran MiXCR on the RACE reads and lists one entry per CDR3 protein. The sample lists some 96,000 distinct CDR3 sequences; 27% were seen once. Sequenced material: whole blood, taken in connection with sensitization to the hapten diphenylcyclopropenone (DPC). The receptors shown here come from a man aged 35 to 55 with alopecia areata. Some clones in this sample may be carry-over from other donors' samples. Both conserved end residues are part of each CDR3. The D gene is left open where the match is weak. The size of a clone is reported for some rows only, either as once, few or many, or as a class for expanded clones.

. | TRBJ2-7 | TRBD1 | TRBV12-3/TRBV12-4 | TGTGCCAGCAGTGGCGCCGGGACAGGGGACTACGAGCAGTACTTC | CASSGAGTGDYEQYF
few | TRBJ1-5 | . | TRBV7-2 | TGTGCCAGCAGCTCCTGGTGGGGGGCGGATCAGCCCCAGCATTTT | CASSSWWGADQPQHF
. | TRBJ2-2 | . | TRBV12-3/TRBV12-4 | TGTGCCAGCAGTATTGGTAGATTCAACACCGGGGAGCTGTTTTTT | CASSIGRFNTGELFF
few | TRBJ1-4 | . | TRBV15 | TGTGCCACGGCAGTGGGGAATGAAAAACTGTTTTTT | CATAVGNEKLFF
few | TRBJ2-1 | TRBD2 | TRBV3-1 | TGTGCCAGCAGCCGAGGGACTAGCGGGAGTTACAATGAGCAGTTCTTC | CASSRGTSGSYNEQFF
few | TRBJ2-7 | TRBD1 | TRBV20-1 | TGCAGTGCTAGAGTTCCCCCGGGACAGGGTAGCGAGCAGTACTTC | CSARVPPGQGSEQYF
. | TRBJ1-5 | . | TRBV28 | TGTGCCAGCAGTTTCGCGATTTACAATCAGCCCCAGCATTTT | CASSFAIYNQPQHF
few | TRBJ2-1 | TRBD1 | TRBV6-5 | TGTGCCAGCAGTAACCGGGACAGTTACAATGAGCAGTTCTTC | CASSNRDSYNEQFF
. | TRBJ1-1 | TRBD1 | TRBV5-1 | TGCGCCAGCAGCGGGGACAGAGAAGCTTTCTTT | CASSGDREAFF
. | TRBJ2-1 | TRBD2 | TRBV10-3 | TGTGCCATCAGTGAGGACGGGAGGGAGGATGATGAGCAGTTCTTC | CAISEDGREDDEQFF
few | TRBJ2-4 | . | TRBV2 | TGTGCCAGCAGTGCAGTCGGAAACATTCAGTACTTC | CASSAVGNIQYF
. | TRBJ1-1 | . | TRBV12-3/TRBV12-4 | TGTGCCAGCAGTTTAGGGACAGTGAACACTGAAGCTTTCTTT | CASSLGTVNTEAFF
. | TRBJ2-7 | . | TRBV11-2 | TGTGCCAGCACCCAAACAGGGTTCTACGAGCAGTACTTC | CASTQTGFYEQYF
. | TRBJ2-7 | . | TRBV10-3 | TGTGCCATCAGTGAGTATAAGGAGGGGGGCGAGCAGTACTTC | CAISEYKEGGEQYF
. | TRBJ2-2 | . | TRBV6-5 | TGTGCCAGCAGTTACGGGCAGGGTTATACCGGGGAGCTGTTTTTT | CASSYGQGYTGELFF
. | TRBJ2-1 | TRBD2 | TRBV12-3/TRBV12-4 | TGTGCCAGCAGAAGTAGCGGGAGCTCCTACAATGAGCAGTTCTTC | CASRSSGSSYNEQFF
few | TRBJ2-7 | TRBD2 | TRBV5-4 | TGTGCCAGCAGCAGACTAGCGGCCCCGAACGAGCAGTACTTC | CASSRLAAPNEQYF
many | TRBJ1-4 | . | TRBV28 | TGTGCCAGCAGTCCGGACGGAGCAACTAATGAAAAACTGTTTTTT | CASSPDGATNEKLFF
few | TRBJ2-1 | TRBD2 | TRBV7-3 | TGTGCCAGCAGCCCCATAGCGGGTAACTACAATGAGCAGTTCTTC | CASSPIAGNYNEQFF
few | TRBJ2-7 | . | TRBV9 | TGTGCCAGCAGCGTAGGGGGAACCTACGAGCAGTACTTC | CASSVGGTYEQYF
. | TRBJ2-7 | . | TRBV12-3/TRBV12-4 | TGTGCCAGCACTACGGACGGAGGCGAGCAGTACTTC | CASTTDGGEQYF
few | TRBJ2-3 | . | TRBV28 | TGTGCCAGCACCTGGGCATGGGTCACAGATACGCAGTATTTT | CASTWAWVTDTQYF
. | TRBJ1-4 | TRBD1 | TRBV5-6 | TGTGCCAGCAGCTTGGGACAGGGTGCTAATGAGAAACTGTTTTTT | CASSLGQGANEKLFF
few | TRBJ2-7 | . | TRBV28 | TGTGCCAGCAGTTTGTCTAACTACTACGAGCAGTACTTC | CASSLSNYYEQYF
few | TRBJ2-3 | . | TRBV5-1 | TGCGCCAGCAGCTTGTATATCGCAGATACGCAGTATTTT | CASSLYIADTQYF
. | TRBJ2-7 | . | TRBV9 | TGTGCCAGCAGCTCGGGGACGGACTACGGAGAGCAGTACTTC | CASSSGTDYGEQYF
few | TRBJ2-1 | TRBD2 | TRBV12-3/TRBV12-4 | TGTGCCAGCAGGGGCCGGACTAGCGGGTGGAATGAGCAGTTCTTC | CASRGRTSGWNEQFF
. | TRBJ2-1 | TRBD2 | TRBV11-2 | TGTGCCAGCAGCCGTTTACTAGCGGGAGGTGGGAATGAGCAGTTCTTC | CASSRLLAGGGNEQFF
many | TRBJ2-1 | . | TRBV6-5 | TGTGCCAGCACCCTAACCGGACTACCCCGGTCGGATGAGCAGTTCTTC | CASTLTGLPRSDEQFF
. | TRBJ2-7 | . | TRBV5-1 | TGCGCCAGCAGCTTCGGGGGCAGCGGTCCTCTCGAAGAGCAGTACTTC | CASSFGGSGPLEEQYF
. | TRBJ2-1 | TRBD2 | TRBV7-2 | TGTGCCAGCAGCTTCGACGGGAGGAGCAATGAGCAGTTCTTC | CASSFDGRSNEQFF
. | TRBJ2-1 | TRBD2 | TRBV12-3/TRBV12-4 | TGTGCCAGCAGTTTCCCGCCGCGGACTAGCGGGAGACGGAGGGACGAGCAGTTCTTC | CASSFPPRTSGRRRDEQFF
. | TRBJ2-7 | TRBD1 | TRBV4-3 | TGCGCCAGCAGCCAGGGCCCGGACAGGACAAGTGAGCAGTACTTC | CASSQGPDRTSEQYF